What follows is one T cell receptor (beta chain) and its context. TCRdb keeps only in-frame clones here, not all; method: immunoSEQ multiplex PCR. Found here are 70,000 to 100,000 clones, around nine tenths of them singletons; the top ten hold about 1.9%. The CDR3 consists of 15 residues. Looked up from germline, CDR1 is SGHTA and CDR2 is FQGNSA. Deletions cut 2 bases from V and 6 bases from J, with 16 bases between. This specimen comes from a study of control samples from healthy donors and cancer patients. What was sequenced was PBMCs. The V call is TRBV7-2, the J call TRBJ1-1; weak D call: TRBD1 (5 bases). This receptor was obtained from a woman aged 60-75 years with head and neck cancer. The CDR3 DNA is TGTGCCAGCAGCTTACAGGGTGGTGTACTCTCTGAAGCTTTCTTT. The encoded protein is CASSLQGGVLSEAFF.